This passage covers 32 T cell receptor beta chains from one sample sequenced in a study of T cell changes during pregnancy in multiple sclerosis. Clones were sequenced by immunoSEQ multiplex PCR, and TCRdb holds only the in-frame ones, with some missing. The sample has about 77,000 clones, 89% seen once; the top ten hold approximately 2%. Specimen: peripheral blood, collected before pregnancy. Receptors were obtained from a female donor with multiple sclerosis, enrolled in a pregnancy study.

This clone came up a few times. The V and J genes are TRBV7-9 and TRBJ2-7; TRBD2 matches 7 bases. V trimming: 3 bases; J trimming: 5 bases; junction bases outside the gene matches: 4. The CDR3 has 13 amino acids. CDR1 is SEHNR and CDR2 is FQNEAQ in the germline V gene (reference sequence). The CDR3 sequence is CASSFGGSHEQYF. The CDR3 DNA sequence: TGTGCCAGCAGCTTCGGGGGGAGCCACGAGCAGTACTTC.

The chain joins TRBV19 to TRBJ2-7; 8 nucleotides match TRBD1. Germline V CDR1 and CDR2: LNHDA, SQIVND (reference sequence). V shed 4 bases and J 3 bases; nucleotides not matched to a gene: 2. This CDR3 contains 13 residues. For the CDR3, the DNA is TGTGCCAGTAGTACGACAGGGGACTACGAGCAGTACTTC. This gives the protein CASSTTGDYEQYF.

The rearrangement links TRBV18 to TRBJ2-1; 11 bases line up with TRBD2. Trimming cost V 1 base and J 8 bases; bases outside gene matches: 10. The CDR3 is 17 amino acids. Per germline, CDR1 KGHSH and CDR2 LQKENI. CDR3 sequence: CASSPLVAGGPLDEQFF. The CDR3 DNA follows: TGTGCCAGCTCACCACTTGTAGCGGGGGGGCCCTTGGATGAGCAGTTCTTC.

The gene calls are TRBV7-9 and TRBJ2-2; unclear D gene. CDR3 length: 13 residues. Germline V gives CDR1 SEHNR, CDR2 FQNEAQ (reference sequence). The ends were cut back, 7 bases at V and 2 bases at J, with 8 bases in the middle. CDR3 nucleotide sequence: TGTGCCAGCACCTCCCCCAACACCGGGGAGCTGTTTTTT. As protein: CASTSPNTGELFF.

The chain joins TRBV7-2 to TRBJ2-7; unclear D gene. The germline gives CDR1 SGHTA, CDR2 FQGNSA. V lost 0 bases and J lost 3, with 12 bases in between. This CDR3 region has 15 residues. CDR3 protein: CASSLALFMSYEQYF. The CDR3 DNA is TGTGCCAGCAGCTTAGCGCTCTTTATGAGCTACGAGCAGTACTTC.

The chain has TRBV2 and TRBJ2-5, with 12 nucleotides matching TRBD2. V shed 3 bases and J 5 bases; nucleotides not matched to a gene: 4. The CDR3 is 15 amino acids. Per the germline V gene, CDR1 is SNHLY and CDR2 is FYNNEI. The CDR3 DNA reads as TGTGCCAGCAGTGACGGACTAGCGGGGAGGGAGACCCAGTACTTC. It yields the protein CASSDGLAGRETQYF.

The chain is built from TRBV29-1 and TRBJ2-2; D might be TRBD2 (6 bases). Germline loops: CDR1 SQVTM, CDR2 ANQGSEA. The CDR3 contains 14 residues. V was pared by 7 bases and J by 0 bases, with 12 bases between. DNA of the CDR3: TGCAGCGCGCGGGGTGTCCCGAACACCGGGGAGCTGTTTTTT. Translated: CSARGVPNTGELFF.

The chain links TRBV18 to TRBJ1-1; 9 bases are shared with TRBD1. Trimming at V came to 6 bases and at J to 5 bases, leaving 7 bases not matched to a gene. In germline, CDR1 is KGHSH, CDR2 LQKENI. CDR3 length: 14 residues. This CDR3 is CASSRTGVGTEAFF. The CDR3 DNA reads TGTGCCAGCTCGCGGACAGGGGTCGGGACTGAAGCTTTCTTT.

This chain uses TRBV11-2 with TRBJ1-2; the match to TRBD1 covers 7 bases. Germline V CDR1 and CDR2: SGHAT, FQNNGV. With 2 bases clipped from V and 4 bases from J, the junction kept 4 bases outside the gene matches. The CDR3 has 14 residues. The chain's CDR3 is CASSLTRGSYGYTF. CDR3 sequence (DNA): TGTGCCAGCAGCTTAACCAGGGGGAGCTATGGCTACACCTTC.

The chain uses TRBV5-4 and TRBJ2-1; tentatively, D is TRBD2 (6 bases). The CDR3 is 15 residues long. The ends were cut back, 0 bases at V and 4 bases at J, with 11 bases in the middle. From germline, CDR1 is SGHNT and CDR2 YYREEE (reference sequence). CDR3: CASSLDPGVYNEQFF. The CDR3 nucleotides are TGTGCCAGCAGCTTGGATCCGGGGGTATACAATGAGCAGTTCTTC.

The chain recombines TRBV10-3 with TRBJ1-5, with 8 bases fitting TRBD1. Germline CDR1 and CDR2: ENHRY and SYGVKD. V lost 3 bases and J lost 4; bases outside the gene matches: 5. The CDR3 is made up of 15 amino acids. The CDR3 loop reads CAISDSRGRNQPQHF. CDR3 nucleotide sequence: TGTGCCATCAGTGACTCCAGGGGGCGTAATCAGCCCCAGCATTTT.

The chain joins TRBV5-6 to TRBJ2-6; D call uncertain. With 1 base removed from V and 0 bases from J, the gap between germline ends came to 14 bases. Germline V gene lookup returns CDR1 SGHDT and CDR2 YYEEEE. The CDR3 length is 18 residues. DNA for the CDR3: TGTGCCAGCAGCTTGAATCGGCAGGCCTTCTCTGGGGCCAACGTCCTGACTTTC. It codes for CASSLNRQAFSGANVLTF.

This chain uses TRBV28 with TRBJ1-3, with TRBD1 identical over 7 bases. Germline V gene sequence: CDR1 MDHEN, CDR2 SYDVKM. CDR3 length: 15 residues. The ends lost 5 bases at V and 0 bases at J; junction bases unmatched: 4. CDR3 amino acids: CASSTWTGSGNTIYF. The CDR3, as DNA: TGTGCCAGCAGTACATGGACAGGCTCTGGAAACACCATATATTTT.

CDR3 DNA: TGTGCCAGCAGTTTAGGGCAGGGGCCATTCAATGAGCAGTTCTTC. This encodes CASSLGQGPFNEQFF. The chain joins TRBV27 to TRBJ2-1, with D possibly TRBD1 on 6 matching bases. CDR1 MNHEY and CDR2 SMNVEV come from the germline V gene (reference sequence). The germline V and J ends were trimmed by 2 bases and 6 bases, with 14 bases remaining between them. This CDR3 spans 15 amino acids.

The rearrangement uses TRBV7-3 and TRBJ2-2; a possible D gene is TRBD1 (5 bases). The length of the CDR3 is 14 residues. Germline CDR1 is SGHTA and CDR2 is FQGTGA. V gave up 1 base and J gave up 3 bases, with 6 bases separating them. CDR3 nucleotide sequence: TGTGCCAGCAGCTTAAGCAGGGACACCGGGGAGCTGTTTTTT. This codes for CASSLSRDTGELFF. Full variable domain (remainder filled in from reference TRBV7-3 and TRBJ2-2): GAGVSQTPSNKVTEKGKYVELRCDPISGHTALYWYRQSLGQGPEFLIYFQGTGAADDSGLPNDRFFAVRPEGSVSTLKIQRTERGDSAVYLCASSLSRDTGELFFGEGSRLTVL.

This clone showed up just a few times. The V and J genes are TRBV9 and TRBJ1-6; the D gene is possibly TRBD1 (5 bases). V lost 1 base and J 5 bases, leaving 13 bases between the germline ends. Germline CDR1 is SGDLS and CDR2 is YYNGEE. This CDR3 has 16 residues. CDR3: CASSVLSGDNNSPLHF. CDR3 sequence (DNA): TGTGCCAGCAGCGTATTGTCGGGGGATAATAATTCACCCCTCCACTTT. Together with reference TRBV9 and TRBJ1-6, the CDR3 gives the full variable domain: DSGVTQTPKHLITATGQRVTLRCSPRSGDLSVYWYQQSLDQGLQFLIQYYNGEERAKGNILERFSAQQFPDLHSELNLSSLELGDSALYFCASSVLSGDNNSPLHFGNGTRLTVT.

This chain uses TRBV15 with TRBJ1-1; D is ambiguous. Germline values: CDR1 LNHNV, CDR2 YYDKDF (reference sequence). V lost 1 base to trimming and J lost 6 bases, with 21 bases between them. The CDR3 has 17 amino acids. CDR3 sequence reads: CATSRGGGERRVAEAFF. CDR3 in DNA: TGTGCCACCAGCAGAGGAGGTGGTGAGAGGAGGGTCGCTGAAGCTTTCTTT. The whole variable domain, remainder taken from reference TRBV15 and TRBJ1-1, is DAMVIQNPRYQVTQFGKPVTLSCSQTLNHNVMYWYQQKSSQAPKLLFHYYDKDFNNEADTPDNFQSRRPNTSFCFLDIRSPGLGDTAMYLCATSRGGGERRVAEAFFGQGTRLTVV.

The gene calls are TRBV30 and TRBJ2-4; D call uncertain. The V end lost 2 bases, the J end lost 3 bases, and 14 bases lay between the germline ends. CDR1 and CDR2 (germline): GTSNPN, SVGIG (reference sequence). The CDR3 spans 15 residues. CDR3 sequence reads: CAWSPAPGIKNIQYF. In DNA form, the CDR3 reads TGTGCCTGGAGTCCCGCCCCCGGTATCAAAAACATTCAGTACTTC.

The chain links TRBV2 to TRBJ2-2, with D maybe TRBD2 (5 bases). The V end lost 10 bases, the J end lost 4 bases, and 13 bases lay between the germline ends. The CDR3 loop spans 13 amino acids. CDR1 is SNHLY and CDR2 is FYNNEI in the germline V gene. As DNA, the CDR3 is TGTGCCATAGAGGGTGTGGTCACCGGGGAGCTGTTTTTT. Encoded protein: CAIEGVVTGELFF.

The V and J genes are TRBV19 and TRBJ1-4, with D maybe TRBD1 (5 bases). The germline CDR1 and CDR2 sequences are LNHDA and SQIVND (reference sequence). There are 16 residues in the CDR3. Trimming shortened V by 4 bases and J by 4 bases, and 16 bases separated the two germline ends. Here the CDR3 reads CASSRSSGGINEKLFF. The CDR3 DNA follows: TGTGCCAGTAGTAGGAGCTCGGGGGGAATTAATGAAAAACTGTTTTTT.

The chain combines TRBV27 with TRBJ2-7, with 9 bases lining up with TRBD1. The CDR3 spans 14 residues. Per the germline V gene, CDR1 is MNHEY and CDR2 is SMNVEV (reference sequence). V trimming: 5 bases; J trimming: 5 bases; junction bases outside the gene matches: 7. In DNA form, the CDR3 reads TGTGCCAGCAGTGCCGACAGGGGGGTAGACGAGCAGTACTTC. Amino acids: CASSADRGVDEQYF.

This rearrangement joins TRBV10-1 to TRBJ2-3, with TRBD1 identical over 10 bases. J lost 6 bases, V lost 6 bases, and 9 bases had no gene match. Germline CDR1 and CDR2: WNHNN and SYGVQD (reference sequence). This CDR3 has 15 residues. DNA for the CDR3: TGCGCCAGCAGCCCCGGACAGGGGGAACTGGATACGCAGTATTTT. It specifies CASSPGQGELDTQYF.

CDR3 DNA sequence: TGTGCCAGCTCACCTTTCTCGGGACAGGGACACACTGAAGCTTTCTTT. Amino acids: CASSPFSGQGHTEAFF. The rearrangement joins TRBV18 to TRBJ1-1, with 9 bases lining up with TRBD1. The germline V gene has CDR1 KGHSH and CDR2 LQKENI. The junction had 8 bases not matched to a gene; V was cut back by 3 bases and J by 3 bases. This CDR3 is 16 amino acids long.

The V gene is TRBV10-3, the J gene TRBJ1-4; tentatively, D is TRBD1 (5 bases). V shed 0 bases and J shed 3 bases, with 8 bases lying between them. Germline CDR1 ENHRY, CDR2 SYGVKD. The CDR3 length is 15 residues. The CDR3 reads CAISESNRPNEKLFF. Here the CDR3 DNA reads TGTGCCATCAGTGAGTCAAACAGGCCTAATGAAAAACTGTTTTTT.

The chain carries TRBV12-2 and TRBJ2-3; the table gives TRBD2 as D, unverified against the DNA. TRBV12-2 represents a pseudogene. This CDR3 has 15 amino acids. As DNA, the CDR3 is TGTGCAAGTCGCCTACCCAGACTCTTCACAGATACGCAGTATTTT. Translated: CASRLPRLFTDTQYF.

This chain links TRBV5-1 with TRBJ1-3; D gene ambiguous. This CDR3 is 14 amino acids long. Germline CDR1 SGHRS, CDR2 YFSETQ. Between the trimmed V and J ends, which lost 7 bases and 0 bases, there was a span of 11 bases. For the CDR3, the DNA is TGCGCCAGCGCTCTCGGTAACTCTGGAAACACCATATATTTT. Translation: CASALGNSGNTIYF. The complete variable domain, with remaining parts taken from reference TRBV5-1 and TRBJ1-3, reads KAGVTQTPRYLIKTRGQQVTLSCSPISGHRSVSWYQQTPGQGLQFLFEYFSETQRNKGNFPGRFSGRQFSNSRSEMNVSTLELGDSALYLCASALGNSGNTIYFGEGSWLTVV.

The CDR3 here is CASSPDGYTDTQYF. CDR3 in DNA: TGTGCCAGCAGCCCTGACGGGTACACAGATACGCAGTATTTT. The chain links TRBV7-2 to TRBJ2-3; D is unclear. Per germline, CDR1 SGHTA and CDR2 FQGNSA. The length of the CDR3 is 14 residues. V shed 5 bases and J shed 2 bases, with 11 bases lying between them.

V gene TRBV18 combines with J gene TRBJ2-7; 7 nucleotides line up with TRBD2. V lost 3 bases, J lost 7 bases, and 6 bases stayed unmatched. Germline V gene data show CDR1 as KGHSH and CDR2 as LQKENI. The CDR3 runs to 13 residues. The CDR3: CASSPSGGGEQYF. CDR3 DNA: TGTGCCAGCTCACCCTCGGGGGGTGGGGAGCAGTACTTC.

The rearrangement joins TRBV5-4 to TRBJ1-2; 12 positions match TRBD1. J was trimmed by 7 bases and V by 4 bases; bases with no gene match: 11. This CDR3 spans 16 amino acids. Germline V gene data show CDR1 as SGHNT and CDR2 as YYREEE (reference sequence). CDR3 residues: CASSRNPGQGAGGYTF. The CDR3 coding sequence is TGTGCCAGCAGCCGTAATCCGGGACAGGGGGCCGGTGGCTACACCTTC.

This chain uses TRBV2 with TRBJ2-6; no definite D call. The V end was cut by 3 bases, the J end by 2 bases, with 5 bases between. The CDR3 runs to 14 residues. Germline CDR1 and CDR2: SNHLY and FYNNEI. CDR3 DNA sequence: TGTGCCAGCAGTGAGGCACCTGGGGCCAACGTCCTGACTTTC. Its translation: CASSEAPGANVLTF.

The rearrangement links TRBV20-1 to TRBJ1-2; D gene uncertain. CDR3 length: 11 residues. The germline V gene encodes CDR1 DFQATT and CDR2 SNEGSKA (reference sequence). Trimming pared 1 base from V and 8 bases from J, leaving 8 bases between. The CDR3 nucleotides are TGCAGTGCTAGAGCACGCGGGGGCTACACCTTC. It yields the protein CSARARGGYTF.

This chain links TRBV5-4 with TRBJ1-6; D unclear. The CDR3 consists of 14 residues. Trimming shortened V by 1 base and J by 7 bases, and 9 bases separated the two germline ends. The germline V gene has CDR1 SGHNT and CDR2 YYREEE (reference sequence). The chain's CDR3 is CASSLSSVNSPLHF. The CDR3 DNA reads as TGTGCCAGCAGCTTGTCGTCCGTGAATTCACCCCTCCACTTT.